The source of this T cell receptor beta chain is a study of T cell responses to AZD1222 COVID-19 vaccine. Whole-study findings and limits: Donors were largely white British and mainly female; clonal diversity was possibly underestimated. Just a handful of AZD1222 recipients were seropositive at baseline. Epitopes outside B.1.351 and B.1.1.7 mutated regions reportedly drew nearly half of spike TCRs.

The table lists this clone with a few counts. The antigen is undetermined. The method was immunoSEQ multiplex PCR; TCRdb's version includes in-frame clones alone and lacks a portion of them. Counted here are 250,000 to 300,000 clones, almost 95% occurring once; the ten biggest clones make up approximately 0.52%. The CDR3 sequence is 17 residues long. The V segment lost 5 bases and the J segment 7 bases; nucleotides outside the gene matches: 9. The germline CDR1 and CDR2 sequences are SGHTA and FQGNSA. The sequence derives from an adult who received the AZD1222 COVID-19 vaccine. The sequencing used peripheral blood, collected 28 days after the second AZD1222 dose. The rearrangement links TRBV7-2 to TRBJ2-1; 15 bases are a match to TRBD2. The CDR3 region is CASSRSLGLAGGNEQFF. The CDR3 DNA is TGTGCCAGCAGCCGCTCGCTGGGACTAGCGGGAGGTAATGAGCAGTTCTTC.